There are a few counts of the clone carrying this T cell receptor beta chain. Its antigen is not identified. Trimming removed 0 bases from V and 4 bases from J, with 15 bases in between. Germline values: CDR1 MNHNS, CDR2 SASEGT. This CDR3 is built from 16 residues. PCR employed 60 Vbeta and 13 Jbeta primers. Produced via immunoSEQ multiplex PCR; TCRdb's table is partial and in-frame only. Here the sample spans some 130,000 clones, around 78% being singletons. This record comes from a study of cytomegalovirus exposure and HLA in healthy donors. The study, taken as a whole, reports: A later analysis reportedly identified an Asian-associated ancestry cluster as carrying fewer N-insertions than the roughly 700-donor mean. Common viral pathogens were later found to be apparently linked to several of the most significant clusters.

This TCR derives from a woman in her 40s in good health and CMV-seronegative. Sequenced: PBMCs. V and J are TRBV6-1 and TRBJ1-2; the D is unclear. The CDR3 spells CASSEAGGRRGYGYTF. The CDR3 DNA sequence: TGTGCCAGCAGTGAAGCTGGAGGCCGACGGGGCTATGGCTACACCTTC.